The 27 T cell receptor beta chains listed next were all sequenced from one sample in a study of monozygotic twins with inflammatory bowel disease. Each CDR3 protein gets one entry in TCRdb, which reprocessed the 5' RACE reads and gives no DNA. Its table records fewer than 450,000 distinct CDR3 sequences. Sequencing input: blood. All receptors derive from a human donor with ulcerative colitis or Crohn's disease, or a healthy co-twin of an affected twin (not recorded which).

This chain connects TRBV6-2 or TRBV6-3 to TRBJ1-1; TCRdb indicates TRBD1, and absent DNA this call remains unverified. Germline CDR1 MNHEY, CDR2 SVGEGT. The CDR3 runs to 13 residues. The CDR3 reads CASRPGSRTEAFF.

The V call is TRBV7-9, the J call TRBJ1-5. Germline V gene data show CDR1 as SEHNR and CDR2 as FQNEAQ (reference sequence). CDR3 length: 15 residues. This CDR3 is CASSLDGSSNQPQHF.

The genes are TRBV9 and TRBJ2-1; lacking DNA, the TRBD2 call made by TCRdb goes unchecked. Germline values: CDR1 SGDLS, CDR2 YYNGEE. The CDR3 covers 16 residues. This CDR3 is CASSVAGRGVHNEQFF.

This chain uses TRBV5-1 with TRBJ1-1. This CDR3 comprises 14 residues. CDR1 is SGHRS and CDR2 is YFSETQ in the germline V gene. The CDR3 is CASFRDLGNTEAFF.

The chain is built from TRBV5-1 and TRBJ2-2; TCRdb reports TRBD2, a call that lacks DNA to check it against. This CDR3 region has 17 residues. Germline V gene sequence: CDR1 SGHRS, CDR2 YFSETQ. CDR3: CASSLGLAIQPTGELFF. The whole variable domain, filled in from reference TRBV5-1 and TRBJ2-2, reads KAGVTQTPRYLIKTRGQQVTLSCSPISGHRSVSWYQQTPGQGLQFLFEYFSETQRNKGNFPGRFSGRQFSNSRSEMNVSTLELGDSALYLCASSLGLAIQPTGELFFGEGSRLTVL.

This rearrangement joins TRBV4-3 to TRBJ2-2; TCRdb reports TRBD1, a call that lacks DNA to check it against. The CDR3 is 16 amino acids. From germline, CDR1 is LGHNA and CDR2 YSLEER. The CDR3 spells CASSQPGIGNTGELFF.

The chain couples TRBV20-1 to TRBJ2-2. The CDR3 runs 12 residues. CDR1 is DFQATT, CDR2 SNEGSKA, per germline (reference sequence). CDR3 residues: CSARRQAGELFF.

The chain recombines TRBV27 with TRBJ1-5. This CDR3 spans 15 amino acids. Germline assignment: CDR1 MNHEY and CDR2 SMNVEV (reference sequence). The CDR3 loop is CASSSLGSGNQPQHF.

The chain employs TRBV6-1 and TRBJ1-1; TCRdb lists TRBD1, though no DNA is available to test this call. Germline V gene data show CDR1 as MNHNS and CDR2 as SASEGT. The CDR3 spans 16 residues. CDR3 protein: CASSEEPSGGATEAFF.

The rearrangement uses TRBV5-1 and TRBJ2-1. CDR1 is SGHRS and CDR2 is YFSETQ in the germline V gene. CDR3 size: 14 residues. The CDR3 loop is CASSTGEPYNEQFF.

The chain combines TRBV7-9 with TRBJ2-2; TCRdb proposes TRBD1, but this gene call is untestable without DNA. This CDR3 is 15 amino acids long. The germline V gene has CDR1 SEHNR and CDR2 FQNEAQ (reference sequence). CDR3 protein: CASSFGQSNTGELFF. Looking up the rest from reference TRBV7-9 and TRBJ2-2 gives the full variable domain: DTGVSQNPRHKITKRGQNVTFRCDPISEHNRLYWYRQTLGQGPEFLTYFQNEAQLEKSRLLSDRFSAERPKGSFSTLEIQRTEQGDSAMYLCASSFGQSNTGELFFGEGSRLTVL.

The rearrangement links TRBV7-8 to TRBJ2-7; absent DNA, TCRdb's TRBD1 call cannot be checked. The germline V gene has CDR1 SGHVS and CDR2 FQNEAQ. CDR3 length: 15 residues. Here the CDR3 reads CASSTRTGSSYEQYF. The whole variable domain, remainder taken from reference TRBV7-8 and TRBJ2-7, is GAGVSQSPRYKVAKRGQDVALRCDPISGHVSLFWYQQALGQGPEFLTYFQNEAQLDKSGLPSDRFFAERPEGSVSTLKIQRTQQEDSAVYLCASSTRTGSSYEQYFGPGTRLTVT.

CDR3: CASSPGPVDSEQYF. This sequence joins TRBV6-2 or TRBV6-3 and TRBJ2-7; as DNA is missing, the TRBD1 call by TCRdb cannot be tested. The length of the CDR3 is 14 residues. Germline values: CDR1 MNHEY, CDR2 SVGEGT.

The chain recombines TRBV29-1 with TRBJ1-1. This CDR3 comprises 14 residues. The germline CDR1 and CDR2 sequences are SQVTM and ANQGSEA. The CDR3 is CSVADRVRNTEAFF.

The chain uses TRBV20-1 and TRBJ2-3; TCRdb returns TRBD1, unconfirmable since there is no DNA. Per germline, CDR1 DFQATT and CDR2 SNEGSKA (reference sequence). The CDR3 has 14 amino acids. The CDR3 sequence is CSANRGPSTDTQYF.

V gene TRBV12-3 or TRBV12-4 combines with J gene TRBJ1-5. The CDR3 length is 13 residues. The CDR3 here is CASRDGSAGPQHF.

The chain joins TRBV9 to TRBJ2-5; without DNA, the TCRdb call of TRBD1 cannot be checked. The V gene's germline CDR1 is SGDLS and CDR2 YYNGEE. The CDR3 covers 15 residues. The CDR3 reads CASSVGGRNQETQYF.

The chain is built from TRBV5-1 and TRBJ2-1. The CDR3 length is 14 residues. The germline gives CDR1 SGHRS, CDR2 YFSETQ. CDR3 sequence: CASSLDRVYDEQFF.

The chain couples TRBV6-1 to TRBJ2-7; the TCRdb D gene call, TRBD2, has no DNA to confirm it. The germline V gene has CDR1 MNHNS and CDR2 SASEGT. This CDR3 has 16 amino acids. The CDR3 loop is CASSEVFTSGTYEQYF.

The chain carries TRBV5-5 and TRBJ1-1. The CDR3 length is 15 residues. CDR1 is SGHKS and CDR2 is YYEKEE in the germline V gene (reference sequence). CDR3 in amino acids: CASSLASLVNTEAFF.

The chain links TRBV5-5 to TRBJ2-1. The germline CDR1 and CDR2 sequences are SGHKS and YYEKEE (reference sequence). The length of the CDR3 is 16 residues. CDR3 protein: CASSLYWESSYNEQFF.

The V call is TRBV20-1, the J call TRBJ2-2. Germline V lookup: CDR1 DFQATT, CDR2 SNEGSKA (reference sequence). The CDR3 extends over 14 amino acids. CDR3 amino acids: CSAQDEMNTGELFF.

The rearrangement uses TRBV4-1 and TRBJ1-1; the D call of TRBD1 rests on TCRdb alone, since no DNA is present to check it. CDR3 length: 15 residues. CDR1 is MGHRA and CDR2 is YSYEKL in the germline V gene. CDR3 in amino acids: CASSQPGSGSTEAFF.

The chain combines TRBV29-1 with TRBJ2-1; TCRdb names TRBD2, which stays unverified in the absence of DNA. The length of the CDR3 is 15 residues. The germline V gene has CDR1 SQVTM and CDR2 ANQGSEA. The CDR3 spells CSVAGASTGFDEQFF.

V gene TRBV5-1 combines with J gene TRBJ2-2. CDR3 length equals 13 residues. Germline V gene lookup returns CDR1 SGHRS and CDR2 YFSETQ. CDR3 sequence reads: CASSLSIAGELFF.

The chain joins TRBV6-5 to TRBJ1-1; TCRdb's D call, TRBD1, is unchecked because there is no DNA. The CDR3 is 15 amino acids. The germline V gene has CDR1 MNHEY and CDR2 SVGAGI. CDR3 loop: CASSFLQGASYEAFF.

The J gene is TRBJ2-7, the V gene TRBV24-1; with no DNA, the TCRdb D assignment of TRBD1 cannot be verified. Germline CDR1 reads KGHDR; CDR2 reads SFDVKD. The CDR3 runs 16 residues. CDR3 region: CATSDFNRSSSYEQYF.